This TCR beta chain was captured in a study of naive CD8 T cells in extremely preterm neonates. Without labor or membrane rupture, elective cesareans at roughly 37-41 weeks supplied term cord blood. About 20,000 to 110,000 naive CD8+ T cells were sorted per sample. This CDR3 has 14 residues. Germline V lookup: CDR1 SGHNT, CDR2 YYREEE (reference sequence). The V end was cut by 0 bases, the J end by 0 bases, with 5 bases between. Sequenced by immunoSEQ multiplex PCR; TCRdb stores in-frame clones only, minus some. The profile shows 6,000 to 6,500 clones, 95% to 99% of them singletons. The rearrangement uses TRBV5-4 and TRBJ2-3, with D possibly TRBD1 on 5 matching bases. The specimen was naive CD8+ T cells from cord blood. The clonotype was recovered from a newborn in good health. The DNA for the CDR3 is TGTGCCAGCAGCTTGGACAGGAGCACAGATACGCAGTATTTT. Residues: CASSLDRSTDTQYF. The whole variable domain, filled in from reference TRBV5-4 and TRBJ2-3, reads ETGVTQSPTHLIKTRGQQVTLRCSSQSGHNTVSWYQQALGQGPQFIFQYYREEENGRGNFPPRFSGLQFPNYSSELNVNALELDDSALYLCASSLDRSTDTQYFGPGTRLTVL.